The 31 T cell receptor beta chains given below trace back to one sample, sequenced in a study of T cell responses to AZD1222 COVID-19 vaccine. Clones were read by immunoSEQ multiplex PCR, and TCRdb kept only the in-frame ones, dropping some. Among 130,000 to 150,000 clones listed, 85% to 90% were seen once. The material was peripheral blood, obtained on day 0 of AZD1222 vaccination. The receptors were gathered from an adult in good health.

The V and J genes are TRBV19 and TRBJ2-5; D is possibly TRBD1 (5 bases). The germline V and J ends were trimmed by 4 bases and 7 bases, with 13 bases remaining between them. The CDR3 has 13 amino acids. Germline lookup yields CDR1 LNHDA and CDR2 SQIVND (reference sequence). CDR3 loop: CASSKTVEGTQYF. DNA of the CDR3: TGTGCCAGTAGTAAGACAGTGGAAGGGACCCAGTACTTC.

The rearrangement uses TRBV2 and TRBJ2-7; 13 nucleotides line up with TRBD2. The CDR3 runs to 14 residues. Germline CDR1 is SNHLY and CDR2 is FYNNEI. The J segment lost 6 bases and the V segment lost 8 bases, leaving 7 bases of the junction unmatched. The CDR3, as DNA: TGTGCCAGCCTCGGACTAGCGGGAGCGGGCGAGCAGTACTTC. It encodes CASLGLAGAGEQYF. Drawing the rest from reference TRBV2 and TRBJ2-7, the complete variable domain is EPEVTQTPSHQVTQMGQEVILRCVPISNHLYFYWYRQILGQKVEFLVSFYNNEISEKSEIFDDQFSVERPDGSNFTLKIRSTKLEDSAMYFCASLGLAGAGEQYFGPGTRLTVT.

The chain has TRBV27 and TRBJ1-5; TRBD1 matches at 9 bases. This CDR3 is 16 amino acids long. CDR1 is MNHEY and CDR2 is SMNVEV in the germline V gene (reference sequence). Trimming removed 6 bases from V and 1 base from J; junction bases left unmatched: 7. DNA for the CDR3: TGTGCCAGCAGGTCCGGGACAGGGTTCAGCAATCAGCCCCAGCATTTT. Translating gives CASRSGTGFSNQPQHF.

The rearrangement joins TRBV7-9 to TRBJ2-7, with 9 positions matching TRBD2. Germline CDR1 reads SEHNR; CDR2 reads FQNEAQ (reference sequence). Trimming cost V 5 bases and J 0 bases; bases outside gene matches: 8. The CDR3 is 16 amino acids. The CDR3, as DNA: TGTGCCAGCAGCGCCGGCGGACTAGCGATCTCCTACGAGCAGTACTTC. This sequence encodes CASSAGGLAISYEQYF.

The J gene is TRBJ2-3, the V gene TRBV5-1; D not resolved. The CDR3 is 14 amino acids. The germline V gene encodes CDR1 SGHRS and CDR2 YFSETQ. V lost 2 bases to trimming and J lost 3 bases, with 10 bases between them. CDR3 DNA: TGCGCCAGCAGCTTCGCTACTATGACAGATACGCAGTATTTT. It yields the protein CASSFATMTDTQYF. The full variable domain, rest sourced from reference TRBV5-1 and TRBJ2-3, is KAGVTQTPRYLIKTRGQQVTLSCSPISGHRSVSWYQQTPGQGLQFLFEYFSETQRNKGNFPGRFSGRQFSNSRSEMNVSTLELGDSALYLCASSFATMTDTQYFGPGTRLTVL.

The V call is TRBV18, the J call TRBJ1-4, with D perhaps TRBD1 (6 bases). V was shortened by 3 bases and J by 11 bases, with 16 bases between the two germline ends. The CDR3 length is 14 residues. CDR1 and CDR2 from the germline V gene are KGHSH and LQKENI. The CDR3 DNA reads TGTGCCAGCTCACCTCCCATCTACAGGGACAAACTGTTTTTT. Amino acid sequence: CASSPPIYRDKLFF. Drawing the rest from reference TRBV18 and TRBJ1-4, the complete variable domain is NAGVMQNPRHLVRRRGQEARLRCSPMKGHSHVYWYRQLPEEGLKFMVYLQKENIIDESGMPKERFSAEFPKEGPSILRIQQVVRGDSAAYFCASSPPIYRDKLFFGSGTQLSVL.

This chain connects TRBV11-2 to TRBJ2-1; 8 nucleotides align to TRBD1. This CDR3 has 13 amino acids. The V and J ends lost 3 bases and 6 bases, in that order; junction bases with no gene match: 1. Germline-derived CDR1 and CDR2 are SGHAT and FQNNGV. DNA for the CDR3: TGTGCCAGCAGCTTGACAGGGGTCAATGAGCAGTTCTTC. This codes for CASSLTGVNEQFF.

This clone was picked up one time. The chain has TRBV5-5 and TRBJ1-4; 8 nucleotides agree with TRBD1. The CDR3 consists of 15 residues. With 5 bases clipped from V and 4 bases from J, the junction kept 7 bases outside the gene matches. Germline CDR1 is SGHKS and CDR2 is YYEKEE (reference sequence). The CDR3 DNA reads as TGTGCCAGCAGTCCCGGACAGGGTGGTAATGAAAAACTGTTTTTT. Encoded protein: CASSPGQGGNEKLFF.

The gene calls are TRBV21-1 and TRBJ1-5; the table gives TRBD1 as D, unverified against the DNA. TRBV21-1 is a pseudogene segment. The CDR3 runs 15 residues. CDR3 amino acids: CASRKPGQANQPQHF. The CDR3 DNA sequence: TGTGCCAGCCGCAAACCGGGACAGGCCAATCAGCCCCAGCATTTT.

The J gene is TRBJ1-2, the V gene TRBV30; possible D gene TRBD1, 6 bases. Germline V gene sequence: CDR1 GTSNPN, CDR2 SVGIG (reference sequence). Trimming stripped 6 bases from V and 4 bases from J, with 18 bases between. This CDR3 is 14 amino acids long. This CDR3 reads CACLTGWTFYGYTF. The CDR3 DNA reads as TGTGCCTGCTTGACAGGCTGGACTTTCTATGGCTACACCTTC.

The V and J genes are TRBV2 and TRBJ2-7; 8 bases are a match to TRBD2. V lost 8 bases and J lost 3; bases outside the gene matches: 15. CDR1 SNHLY and CDR2 FYNNEI come from the germline V gene. The CDR3 loop spans 16 amino acids. The CDR3 is CASAASGLEDYYEQYF. The CDR3 bases are TGTGCCAGCGCAGCCTCGGGACTAGAGGATTACTACGAGCAGTACTTC.

The CDR3 protein is CASIRDRGIDGYTF. The DNA for the CDR3 is TGTGCCAGCATCCGGGACAGGGGGATCGACGGCTACACCTTC. The rearrangement joins TRBV6-5 to TRBJ1-2, with 11 bases aligning to TRBD1. V was pared by 7 bases and J by 8 bases, with 9 bases of the junction left unmatched. The CDR3 runs to 14 residues. CDR1 and CDR2 (germline): MNHEY, SVGAGI.

This chain uses TRBV19 with TRBJ1-2; D unclear. The CDR3 is 14 residues long. V lost 10 bases to trimming and J lost 4 bases, with 19 bases between them. Germline lookup yields CDR1 LNHDA and CDR2 SQIVND (reference sequence). CDR3: CATAVRETLYGYTF. The CDR3 coding sequence is TGTGCCACGGCGGTCAGAGAAACTCTCTATGGCTACACCTTC.

This chain links TRBV27 with TRBJ2-5; the D is unclear. The CDR3 covers 13 residues. Germline loops: CDR1 MNHEY, CDR2 SMNVEV (reference sequence). V lost 5 bases to trimming and J lost 5 bases, with 12 bases between them. The CDR3 region has the DNA TGTGCCAGCAGTCGCCAGGCTCGGGAGACCCAGTACTTC. Its protein product is CASSRQARETQYF.

The chain couples TRBV28 to TRBJ1-2, with TRBD1 identical over 12 bases. V shed 11 bases, J shed 4 bases, and the junction held 8 bases outside the gene matches. Germline CDR1 reads MDHEN; CDR2 reads SYDVKM. The CDR3 is 14 residues long. The CDR3 spells CASWGTGGSYGYTF. DNA for the CDR3: TGTGCCTCCTGGGGGACAGGGGGCAGCTATGGCTACACCTTC.

The J gene is TRBJ2-2, the V gene TRBV7-6, with 7 bases aligning to TRBD2. This CDR3 contains 15 residues. The V and J ends lost 1 base and 4 bases, in that order; junction bases with no gene match: 3. The germline gives CDR1 SGHVS, CDR2 FNYEAQ. CDR3 protein: CASSLELASTGELFF. CDR3 in DNA: TGTGCCAGCAGCTTAGAACTAGCGAGCACCGGGGAGCTGTTTTTT.

This clone was picked up one time. This chain uses TRBV5-6 with TRBJ1-4; D unclear. CDR1 is SGHDT, CDR2 YYEEEE, per germline. Deletions cut 4 bases from V and 6 bases from J, with 13 bases between. The CDR3 loop spans 14 amino acids. This CDR3 is CASSIRTLHEKLFF. CDR3 nucleotides: TGTGCCAGCAGCATACGGACGTTACATGAAAAACTGTTTTTT.

The V gene is TRBV28, the J gene TRBJ2-1; D is uncertain. The CDR3 consists of 12 residues. Germline V gives CDR1 MDHEN, CDR2 SYDVKM. Trimming removed 6 bases from V and 6 bases from J, with 9 bases in between. This chain's CDR3 is CASSVSGNEQFF. The CDR3, as DNA: TGTGCCAGCAGCGTAAGTGGCAATGAGCAGTTCTTC.

The chain recombines TRBV11-2 with TRBJ1-1, with 8 bases matching TRBD1. Germline V CDR1 and CDR2: SGHAT, FQNNGV. The CDR3 runs 14 residues. The V gene end was trimmed by 5 bases and the J gene end by 1 base; junction bases not matched to a gene: 3. CDR3 in DNA: TGTGCCAGCAGCGCTCAGGGGGCGAACACTGAAGCTTTCTTT. Protein sequence: CASSAQGANTEAFF.

The J gene is TRBJ2-3, the V gene TRBV3-1 (or the pseudogene TRBV3-2); no clear D. Germline CDR1 is LGHDT and CDR2 is YNNKEL (reference sequence). The V end lost 1 base, the J end lost 3 bases, and 8 bases lay between the germline ends. The CDR3 has 14 residues. The CDR3 DNA is TGTGCCAGCAGCCAAGGGCGCCGAACAGATACGCAGTATTTT. This encodes CASSQGRRTDTQYF.

This clone was counted once. This chain uses TRBV28 with TRBJ2-1, with D possibly being TRBD2 (5 bases). CDR3 length equals 13 residues. V was trimmed by 6 bases and J by 10 bases, leaving 16 bases between them. In germline, CDR1 is MDHEN, CDR2 SYDVKM. As DNA, the CDR3 is TGTGCCAGCAGACGTGACATGGGCGGGGAGCAGTTCTTC. Protein: CASRRDMGGEQFF.

This clone has a single count. V is TRBV29-1 and J is TRBJ2-3, with D possibly being TRBD2 (6 bases). The length of the CDR3 is 15 residues. Germline V lookup: CDR1 SQVTM, CDR2 ANQGSEA. The germline V and J ends were trimmed by 5 bases and 5 bases, with 20 bases remaining between them. CDR3 in amino acids: CSVLAPSGAGDTQYF. The CDR3 region has the DNA TGCAGCGTTTTAGCCCCCAGCGGAGCGGGAGATACGCAGTATTTT.

The gene calls are TRBV5-1 and TRBJ2-5; no reliable D call. Deletions cut 0 bases from V and 1 base from J, with 13 bases between. The CDR3 contains 16 residues. The V gene's germline CDR1 is SGHRS and CDR2 YFSETQ. This CDR3 reads CASSLEPRTLQETQYF. CDR3 in DNA: TGCGCCAGCAGCTTGGAGCCCCGCACCCTCCAAGAGACCCAGTACTTC.

This chain connects TRBV7-7 to TRBJ2-3, with a possible D match to TRBD2 (5 bases). This CDR3 contains 15 residues. Germline V gene data show CDR1 as SSHAT and CDR2 as FNYEAQ (reference sequence). Trimming took off 5 bases at V and 0 bases at J, with 12 bases between the two ends. CDR3 in amino acids: CASSLGSFSTDTQYF. The CDR3 DNA reads as TGTGCCAGCAGCCTTGGGAGTTTTAGCACAGATACGCAGTATTTT.

The genes are TRBV24-1 and TRBJ2-7, with TRBD2 matching 12 bases. The CDR3 totals 15 residues. V was pared by 3 bases and J by 10 bases, with 9 bases of the junction left unmatched. Germline CDR1 reads KGHDR; CDR2 reads SFDVKD. The DNA of the CDR3 is TGTGCCACCAGTGATGCCGGGACTAGCGGGCAAAATCAGTACTTC. As protein: CATSDAGTSGQNQYF.

This clone was detected only once. Because it lacks the conserved phenylalanine or tryptophan at the end, this CDR3 is likely a read error. No DNA is shown, since the ends of the CDR3 on it are uncertain; the CDR3 is the one TCRdb lists. This CDR3 reads CASSLGTGN. The chain links TRBV23-1 to TRBJ1-4; TRBD1 was called by the table and not checked on the DNA. TRBV23-1 is designated an ORF whose function remains uncertain. Ends included, the CDR3 has 9 residues.

The V call is TRBV11-3, the J call TRBJ2-7; 8 bases map to TRBD1. Germline V gene data show CDR1 as SGHNT and CDR2 as YENEEA. J was trimmed by 2 bases and V by 3 bases; bases with no gene match: 9. This CDR3 region has 16 residues. Here the CDR3 DNA reads TGTGCCAGCAGCTTCCCCCAGGGACAGGACGCCTACGAGCAGTACTTC. Translating gives CASSFPQGQDAYEQYF.

The CDR3 loop reads CASSQEQSSYNEQFF. The CDR3 bases are TGTGCCAGCAGCCAAGAACAAAGCTCCTACAATGAGCAGTTCTTC. This chain links TRBV4-2 with TRBJ2-1; D call uncertain. The V gene's germline CDR1 is LGHNA and CDR2 YNFKEQ. Between the trimmed V and J ends, which lost 0 bases and 0 bases, there was a span of 6 bases. There are 15 residues in the CDR3.

The chain links TRBV30 to TRBJ1-3; D uncertain. Germline CDR1 is GTSNPN and CDR2 is SVGIG (reference sequence). The CDR3 contains 15 residues. V shed 4 bases and J shed 1 base, with 14 bases lying between them. The CDR3: CAWTPISDSGNTIYF. The CDR3 coding sequence is TGTGCCTGGACACCCATATCCGATTCTGGAAACACCATATATTTT.

The chain joins TRBV6-2 or TRBV6-3 to TRBJ1-5; no reliable D call. Per germline, CDR1 MNHEY and CDR2 SVGEGT. This CDR3 contains 14 residues. V dropped 0 bases and J dropped 9 bases, with 12 bases sitting between them. The CDR3 DNA follows: TGTGCCAGCAGTTACTCGGGAGGGTTTGGGCCCCAGCATTTT. Its protein product is CASSYSGGFGPQHF.

Written as DNA, the CDR3 is TGTGCCAGCGGAACCGGGACAGGGGTCGGAGCTTTCTTT. Translation gives CASGTGTGVGAFF. This chain links TRBV12-3 or TRBV12-4 with TRBJ1-1; the match to TRBD1 covers 10 bases. After removal of 8 bases from V and 10 bases from J, the junction contained 10 bases not matched to a gene. The CDR3 length is 13 residues.